These T cell receptor beta chains were read from a single sample in a study of blood T cell repertoires in COVID-19. Only in-frame clones appear in the TCRdb table, and some are missing; sequencing was by immunoSEQ multiplex PCR. This sample has 250,000 or so clones, with 75% to 90% found just once. Sequences were obtained from peripheral blood. The source is a woman under 40 with active or convalescent COVID-19. Each CDR3 is given with its conserved first and last residue. The D gene is left open where the match is weak. Only some rows state a clone size, as once, few, many or a class for expanded clones.

size: once; V: TRBV11-1; D: TRBD2; J: TRBJ2-1; CDR3: CASSRKLAGLGDEQFF; DNA: TGTGCCAGCAGCCGTAAACTAGCGGGGCTGGGGGATGAGCAGTTCTTC
size: -; V: TRBV7-2; D: TRBD1; J: TRBJ1-3; CDR3: CASSGGSTIYF; DNA: TGTGCCAGCTCAGGGGGTAGCACCATATATTTT
size: -; V: TRBV24-1; D: -; J: TRBJ1-1; CDR3: CATRGPGRGPSEAFF; DNA: TGTGCCACCAGGGGCCCGGGCAGGGGACCGTCTGAAGCTTTCTTT
size: -; V: TRBV29-1; D: -; J: TRBJ1-1; CDR3: CSVALSMNTEAFF; DNA: TGCAGCGTTGCTCTCAGTATGAACACTGAAGCTTTCTTT
size: -; V: TRBV28; D: -; J: TRBJ1-4; CDR3: CASSLSRSATNEKLFF; DNA: TGTGCCAGCAGTTTATCCCGATCAGCAACTAATGAAAAACTGTTTTTT
size: -; V: TRBV10-2; D: -; J: TRBJ2-7; CDR3: CASSVGGIREQYF; DNA: TGCGCCAGCAGTGTAGGGGGAATAAGGGAGCAGTACTTC
size: -; V: TRBV19; D: TRBD1; J: TRBJ2-1; CDR3: CASSISEAGWDRGYNEQFF; DNA: TGTGCCAGTAGTATATCGGAGGCGGGATGGGACAGGGGTTACAATGAGCAGTTCTTC
size: -; V: TRBV6-2/TRBV6-3; D: -; J: TRBJ2-3; CDR3: CASSYPDWADTQYF; DNA: TGTGCCAGCAGTTACCCAGACTGGGCAGATACGCAGTATTTT
size: -; V: TRBV18; D: -; J: TRBJ1-1; CDR3: CASSQTRDTGATEAFF; DNA: TGTGCCAGCTCACAAACCCGGGACACCGGGGCCACTGAAGCTTTCTTT
size: -; V: TRBV19; D: TRBD1; J: TRBJ2-7; CDR3: CASRNIDRVYGEQYF; DNA: TGTGCCAGTAGAAACATCGACAGGGTCTATGGCGAGCAGTACTTC
size: -; V: TRBV24-1; D: -; J: TRBJ2-3; CDR3: CATQGLPGDTQYF; DNA: TGTGCCACCCAAGGACTACCTGGGGATACGCAGTATTTT
size: -; V: TRBV5-4; D: TRBD1; J: TRBJ2-3; CDR3: CASSHRGLVDTQYF; DNA: TGTGCCAGCAGCCACAGGGGGCTTGTAGATACGCAGTATTTT
size: -; V: TRBV19; D: TRBD1; J: TRBJ1-2; CDR3: CASTRGQGANRIHYGYTF; DNA: TGTGCCAGTACCCGGGGACAGGGAGCAAATAGAATTCACTATGGCTACACCTTC
size: -; V: TRBV2; D: TRBD2; J: TRBJ2-3; CDR3: CASTARTSGAYTDTQYF; DNA: TGTGCCAGCACTGCCCGGACTAGCGGGGCGTACACAGATACGCAGTATTTT
size: -; V: TRBV9; D: -; J: TRBJ2-7; CDR3: CASSVRSGEQYF; DNA: TGTGCCAGCAGCGTGAGGTCGGGGGAGCAGTACTTC
size: -; V: TRBV7-9; D: TRBD1; J: TRBJ1-2; CDR3: CASSGWTGGENYGYTF; DNA: TGTGCCAGCAGCGGATGGACAGGGGGCGAGAACTATGGCTACACCTTC
size: -; V: TRBV9; D: TRBD1; J: TRBJ2-1; CDR3: CASSGRTGLMQFF; DNA: TGTGCCAGCAGCGGCCGGACAGGGTTGATGCAGTTCTTC
size: -; V: TRBV25-1; D: -; J: TRBJ1-5; CDR3: CASSPPGELGFDQPQHF; DNA: TGTGCCAGCAGTCCCCCGGGAGAGTTGGGGTTCGATCAGCCCCAGCATTTT
size: -; V: TRBV12-3/TRBV12-4; D: -; J: TRBJ2-3; CDR3: CASSSSTDTQYF; DNA: TGTGCCAGCAGTTCTAGCACAGATACGCAGTATTTT
size: -; V: TRBV4-1; D: TRBD2; J: TRBJ2-1; CDR3: CASSQIGLAIPYNEQFF; DNA: TGCGCCAGCAGCCAAATAGGACTAGCCATCCCCTACAATGAGCAGTTCTTC
size: -; V: TRBV5-6; D: TRBD1; J: TRBJ1-2; CDR3: CASSPGQADGYTF; DNA: TGTGCCAGCAGCCCGGGACAGGCTGACGGCTACACCTTC
size: -; V: TRBV2; D: -; J: TRBJ1-1; CDR3: CASRAGSLAHTEAFF; DNA: TGTGCCAGCAGAGCAGGGTCCCTTGCCCACACTGAAGCTTTCTTT
size: -; V: TRBV5-4; D: TRBD2; J: TRBJ2-1; CDR3: CASSTPSGGDEQFF; DNA: TGTGCCAGCAGCACCCCTAGCGGGGGAGATGAGCAGTTCTTC
size: -; V: TRBV18; D: -; J: TRBJ2-3; CDR3: CASSPLDTRRDTQYF; DNA: TGTGCCAGCTCACCCCTGGACACCCGCAGAGATACGCAGTATTTT
size: -; V: TRBV30; D: -; J: TRBJ2-5; CDR3: CAWMPQEAKTQYF; DNA: TGTGCCTGGATGCCCCAGGAGGCCAAGACCCAGTACTTC
size: -; V: TRBV19; D: -; J: TRBJ2-2; CDR3: CASSTQGGTGELFF; DNA: TGTGCCAGTAGTACTCAAGGGGGCACCGGGGAGCTGTTTTTT
size: -; V: TRBV6-5; D: -; J: TRBJ2-1; CDR3: CASRRDHYNEQFF; DNA: TGTGCCAGCAGGCGGGACCACTACAATGAGCAGTTCTTC
size: -; V: TRBV23-1; D: -; J: TRBJ2-7; CDR3: CALPTGSEQYF; DNA: TGCGCTCTCCCCACGGGTTCCGAGCAGTACTTC
size: -; V: TRBV4-2; D: -; J: TRBJ1-3; CDR3: CASSQDNTGAASGNTIYF; DNA: TGTGCCAGCAGCCAAGATAATACGGGTGCCGCGTCTGGAAACACCATATATTTT
size: -; V: TRBV2; D: -; J: TRBJ1-1; CDR3: CASSFGGTEAFF; DNA: TGTGCCAGCAGTTTCGGGGGCACTGAAGCTTTCTTT
size: -; V: TRBV29-1; D: TRBD1; J: TRBJ1-1; CDR3: CSVEGQMNTEAFF; DNA: TGCAGCGTTGAGGGACAGATGAACACTGAAGCTTTCTTT
size: -; V: TRBV2; D: TRBD1; J: TRBJ1-5; CDR3: CASSIRTGTGQPQHF; DNA: TGTGCCAGCAGTATAAGGACAGGGACGGGTCAGCCCCAGCATTTT
size: -; V: TRBV4-3; D: -; J: TRBJ1-4; CDR3: CASSQGGLGEKLFF; DNA: TGCGCCAGCAGCCAAGGGGGACTCGGGGAAAAACTGTTTTTT
size: few; V: TRBV2; D: -; J: TRBJ1-2; CDR3: CASRSDSDGYTF; DNA: TGTGCCAGCAGGTCAGACAGCGATGGCTACACCTTC
size: once; V: TRBV9; D: -; J: TRBJ2-3; CDR3: CASSVARTIVTDTQYF; DNA: TGTGCCAGCAGCGTAGCCCGGACTATCGTCACAGATACGCAGTATTTT
size: -; V: TRBV28; D: TRBD1; J: TRBJ2-5; CDR3: CASSLLDQGALRETQYF; DNA: TGTGCCAGCAGTTTACTCGACCAGGGGGCATTGAGAGAGACCCAGTACTTC
size: few; V: TRBV11-2; D: TRBD1; J: TRBJ2-1; CDR3: CASSLGQGRIEGQFF; DNA: TGTGCCAGCAGTCTTGGACAGGGGAGGATCGAGGGGCAGTTCTTC
size: -; V: TRBV5-8; D: -; J: TRBJ1-3; CDR3: CASSFWSLNSVEGNTIYF; DNA: TGTGCCAGCAGCTTTTGGAGCCTAAACTCAGTTGAGGGAAACACCATATATTTT
size: -; V: TRBV4-3; D: -; J: TRBJ2-3; CDR3: CASSQELADTQYF; DNA: TGCGCCAGCAGCCAGGAGCTAGCTGATACGCAGTATTTT
size: -; V: TRBV7-2; D: TRBD2; J: TRBJ2-7; CDR3: CASSLASGGLSSYEQYF; DNA: TGTGCCAGCAGCTTAGCTAGCGGGGGGCTGAGCTCCTACGAGCAGTACTTC
size: -; V: TRBV27; D: -; J: TRBJ2-3; CDR3: CASSPTGRGSDTQYF; DNA: TGTGCCAGCAGCCCGACGGGGCGGGGCTCAGATACGCAGTATTTT
size: -; V: TRBV5-6; D: -; J: TRBJ1-3; CDR3: CASSYQGTWGNTIYF; DNA: TGTGCCAGCAGCTACCAGGGGACGTGGGGAAACACCATATATTTT